These T cell receptor beta chains were read from a single sample in a study of T cell responses to AZD1222 COVID-19 vaccine. Libraries were prepared by immunoSEQ multiplex PCR; TCRdb keeps only in-frame clonotypes and omits some of them. The sample has approximately 200,000 clones; about nine tenths are singletons. Sequences were derived from peripheral blood, sampled 28 days after the second AZD1222 dose. These receptors were taken from an adult who received the AZD1222 COVID-19 vaccine. The CDR3 runs from the conserved cysteine through the conserved F or W. Each record gives: V gene, clone size, D gene, J gene, CDR3 DNA, CDR3 protein. A D gene is named only where the DNA matches it firmly. Expanded clones are given a class, and other clones once, few, many or no size at all.

>TRBV7-9|NA|TRBD2|TRBJ2-7
TGTGCCAGCAGCCATAGACTAGCTGCCTACGAGCAGTACTTC
CASSHRLAAYEQYF
>TRBV5-1|NA|TRBD2|TRBJ2-7
TGCGCCAGCAGCAACGACATATCTGGGGGGGTCTACGAGCAGTACTTC
CASSNDISGGVYEQYF
>TRBV11-3|NA|NA|TRBJ2-1
TGTGCCAGCAGCTTACGCCTCCCGGGCCCTGAGCAGTTCTTC
CASSLRLPGPEQFF
>TRBV7-2|NA|NA|TRBJ1-5
TGTGCCAGCAGGGAAAGCGTGAATCAGCCCCAGCATTTT
CASRESVNQPQHF
>TRBV6-5|NA|NA|TRBJ1-5
TGTGCCAGCAGCTTCGGTCCCTGGGGGTATCAGCCCCAGCATTTT
CASSFGPWGYQPQHF
>TRBV19|NA|NA|TRBJ1-4
TGTGCCAGTAGTACAGGGGTTCCTAATGAAAAACTGTTTTTT
CASSTGVPNEKLFF
>TRBV19|NA|NA|TRBJ2-7
TGTGCCAGTAGTATAGCTGGGGGCCAGGGGACCTACGAGCAGTACTTC
CASSIAGGQGTYEQYF
>TRBV27|NA|NA|TRBJ1-2
TGTGCCAGCAGCGACCGGGCCTATGGCTACACCTTC
CASSDRAYGYTF
>TRBV7-2|NA|NA|TRBJ1-5
TGTGCCAGCAGCTTAGTGTGGGGAGGGGGTAATCAGCCCCAGCATTTT
CASSLVWGGGNQPQHF
>TRBV18|NA|TRBD1|TRBJ1-6
TGTGCCAGCTCACCACTCGGACAGGGAGATTCACCCCTCCACTTT
CASSPLGQGDSPLHF
>TRBV7-2|NA|NA|TRBJ1-5
TGTGCCAGCAGCGCGGACCGATATCAGCCCCAGCATTTT
CASSADRYQPQHF
>TRBV7-8|NA|TRBD1|TRBJ1-2
TGTGCCAGCAGCTCCGGTAAGGGGGCGATGAGTGGCTACACCTTC
CASSSGKGAMSGYTF
>TRBV6-5|NA|NA|TRBJ1-6
TGTGCCAGCAGTTACAGACTAGCTAATTCACCCCTCCACTTT
CASSYRLANSPLHF
>TRBV27|once|NA|TRBJ2-1
TGTGCCAGCAGTTTCGTAGCGGCCCCCTACAATGAGCAGTTCTTC
CASSFVAAPYNEQFF
>TRBV15|NA|NA|TRBJ2-3
TGTGCCACCAGCAGCATGGGGGACAAAGGCACAGATACGCAGTATTTT
CATSSMGDKGTDTQYF
>TRBV7-9|NA|NA|TRBJ2-7
TGTGCCAGCAGCTCTACTGGACGGTCCAACGAGCAGTACTTC
CASSSTGRSNEQYF
>TRBV7-3|NA|NA|TRBJ1-1
TGTGCCAGCAGCTTAGAAGGGGGAAGGAACACTGAAGCTTTCTTT
CASSLEGGRNTEAFF
>TRBV27|once|TRBD1|TRBJ1-6
TGTGCCAGCAGTTTAACAGGGGACGGTTCACCCCTCCACTTT
CASSLTGDGSPLHF
>TRBV18|NA|NA|TRBJ1-1
TGTGCCAGCTCACCACAAAAGGGGAACACTGAAGCTTTCTTT
CASSPQKGNTEAFF
>TRBV5-1|once|TRBD2|TRBJ2-1
TGCGCCAGCAGCCGAGCGGGAGGCCCCGATGAGCAGTTCTTC
CASSRAGGPDEQFF
>TRBV21-1|NA|NA|TRBJ1-1
TGTGCCAGCAGCAAAGGACATTTAAGACACACTGAAGCTTTCTTT
CASSKGHLRHTEAFF
>TRBV27|NA|NA|TRBJ1-4
TGTGCCAGCAGTCCTCCGGGTCTCGGGGAAACTAATGAAAAACTGTTTTTT
CASSPPGLGETNEKLFF
>TRBV6-5|NA|NA|TRBJ2-7
TGTGCCAGCAGTTCCCGTCGAGGCGAGCAGTACTTC
CASSSRRGEQYF
>TRBV4-1|NA|NA|TRBJ1-5
TGCGCCAGCAGCCAACCAAGAAATCAGCCCCAGCATTTT
CASSQPRNQPQHF
>TRBV4-3|NA|TRBD1|TRBJ1-2
TGCGCCAGCAGCCAAGTCCCGGGACAGGGGGCGAATGGCTACACCTTC
CASSQVPGQGANGYTF
>TRBV18|NA|TRBD1|TRBJ1-2
TGTGCCAGCTCACCCGAGACAGGGGTTGAGGGCTACACCTTC
CASSPETGVEGYTF
>TRBV7-3|NA|NA|TRBJ2-6
TGTGCCAGCAGTCCGACAGAGCCCGGGGCCAACGTCCTGACTTTC
CASSPTEPGANVLTF
>TRBV19|NA|NA|TRBJ2-3
TGTGCCAGTAGTATAGCCGACACAAGAGATACGCAGTATTTT
CASSIADTRDTQYF
>TRBV5-4|NA|NA|TRBJ1-1
TGTGCCAGCAGCTATGAAGCGACCTACACTGAAGCTTTCTTT
CASSYEATYTEAFF
>TRBV5-1|NA|NA|TRBJ2-1
TGCGCCAGCAACAATCACCGGGACCAACCGTACAATGAGCAGTTCTTC
CASNNHRDQPYNEQFF
>TRBV28|NA|NA|TRBJ1-6
TGTGCCAGCAGACCCTCTAGGGCCTCCCTCCACTTT
CASRPSRASLHF
>TRBV11-2|NA|NA|TRBJ1-1
TGTGCCAGCAGCTTACGAGGGGCCCTCACTGAAGCTTTCTTT
CASSLRGALTEAFF
>TRBV7-9|NA|NA|TRBJ1-6
TGTGCCAGCAGCCCATCCCCGGACAGATCTAATTCACCCCTCCACTTT
CASSPSPDRSNSPLHF
>TRBV5-1|NA|NA|TRBJ1-6
TGCGCCAGCAGCTTGGGGGACGGGAGCTCCTATAATTCACCCCTCCACTTT
CASSLGDGSSYNSPLHF
>TRBV3-1/TRBV3-2|NA|TRBD2|TRBJ2-7
TGTGCCAGCAGCCAAGATGCGGGGAGGGCCTACGAGCAGTACTTC
CASSQDAGRAYEQYF
>TRBV3-1/TRBV3-2|once|TRBD2|TRBJ2-1
TGTGCCAGCAGCCAAGGATGGCCGGGACTAGCGGGAGTCCGAAATGAGCAGTTCTTC
CASSQGWPGLAGVRNEQFF
>TRBV5-1|NA|NA|TRBJ1-5
TGCGCCAGCAGCTTGGCCTCGGGGAGCAATCAGCCCCAGCATTTT
CASSLASGSNQPQHF
>TRBV6-1|NA|NA|TRBJ2-7
TGTGCCAGCAGTGAAGCGCCTTTTACAAGCTATGTGCAGTACTTC
CASSEAPFTSYVQYF
>TRBV2|NA|NA|TRBJ2-7
TGTGCCAGCAACGGCGTCGGGGCATCTCGCGAGCAGTACTTC
CASNGVGASREQYF
>TRBV30|NA|NA|TRBJ1-5
TGTGCCTGGAGCTCCCTCGGATTTGGGGGTCTTCAGCCCCAGCATTTT
CAWSSLGFGGLQPQHF
>TRBV5-1|NA|NA|TRBJ2-7
TGCGCCAGCAGCTTTGGATTAGCTGGCTACGAGCAGTACTTC
CASSFGLAGYEQYF
>TRBV9|NA|TRBD1|TRBJ2-5
TGTGCCAGCAGCGCCCACAGGGGACAAGAGACCCAGTACTTC
CASSAHRGQETQYF
>TRBV3-1/TRBV3-2|NA|TRBD1|TRBJ1-6
TGTGCCAGCAGCCCCCTCGTCGGCCCAGGGGGCACTTCACCCCTCCACTTT
CASSPLVGPGGTSPLHF
>TRBV27|NA|NA|TRBJ1-2
TGTGCCAGCAGTTGGGACGAAAACTATGGCTACACCTTC
CASSWDENYGYTF
>TRBV28|NA|NA|TRBJ1-1
TGTGCCAGCACCCTACACACTGAAGCTTTCTTT
CASTLHTEAFF
>TRBV28|NA|TRBD1|TRBJ1-1
TGTGCCAGCAGTCCTCCAGGGGGCAACACTGAAGCTTTCTTT
CASSPPGGNTEAFF
>TRBV19|NA|NA|TRBJ1-5
TGTGCCAGTGGAGTTCTCCCTTCGGGGAATCAGCCCCAGCATTTT
CASGVLPSGNQPQHF
>TRBV19|once|NA|TRBJ2-6
TGTGCCAGTACTCATAGAGCCAGGGCTGGGGCCAACGTCCTGACTTTC
CASTHRARAGANVLTF
>TRBV7-9|once|NA|TRBJ2-1
TGTGCCAGCAGCTTAAAGAGGGGCCATGAGCAGTTCTTC
CASSLKRGHEQFF
>TRBV6-5|NA|NA|TRBJ2-1
TGTGCCACGGCAGGAGGAGAGGGTGAGCAGTTCTTC
CATAGGEGEQFF
>TRBV4-1|NA|TRBD2|TRBJ2-7
TGCGCCAGCAGCCAAGACGAGGGACTAGCGGTTGCCTACGAGCAGTACTTC
CASSQDEGLAVAYEQYF
>TRBV19|NA|NA|TRBJ1-4
TGTGCCAGTAGTACCCGAGGGGGGGGCCTTAATGAAAAACTGTTTTTT
CASSTRGGGLNEKLFF
>TRBV5-1|few|TRBD1|TRBJ1-2
TGCGCCAGCAGCTTGGGGGACAGCTATGGCTACACCTTC
CASSLGDSYGYTF
>TRBV15|NA|NA|TRBJ1-4
TGTGCCACCAGCAGAGATCATGAGGGAGCAACTAATGAAAAACTGTTTTTT
CATSRDHEGATNEKLFF
>TRBV5-1|NA|NA|TRBJ2-1
TGCGCCAGCAGCTTGGTAGGGCCTAATGAGCAGTTCTTC
CASSLVGPNEQFF